The entry below gives a single TCR beta chain sequence along with its context. The antigen remains unidentified. A read error may be the cause here, since a much bigger clone is one base away. Here the CDR3 omits its conserved ending phenylalanine or tryptophan, so a read error is the likely source. Samples each supplied 500 to 650 ng of bulk tumor genomic DNA as template. Taken during surgery, several biopsies per primary tumor were spaced as far apart as possible within the tumor mass. It was patients with untreated, newly diagnosed non-small cell lung cancer who underwent curative surgery. The study drew donors from newly diagnosed non-small cell lung cancer patients having surgery with curative intent. For the TCR beta CDR3, multiplex PCR with 32 V and 13 J primers performed the amplification. TCRdb independently ran MiXCR on the multiplex PCR reads; one entry per CDR3 protein. The repertoire has just over 15,000 distinct CDR3 sequences, around 27% of them found once; the top ten carry roughly 4%.

The data derive from a study of immune heterogeneity within non-small cell lung tumors. Study-wide points: Local T-cell clonality was recorded as moderately but significantly correlated with local tumor mutational burden, with R approximately 0.33. Recurrence of the same dominant CDR3 beta clonotypes was seen across tumor sites within a patient, and site-unique high-frequency clones were present alongside them. Largely different high-frequency T-cell receptor beta clonotypes were found between individual patients.

Trimming removed 3 bases at V and 5 bases at J, with 20 bases between. CDR3 length equals 16 residues. CDR1 and CDR2 from the germline V gene are KGHSH and LQKENI. The receptor was isolated from a middle-aged man with non-small cell lung cancer. The rearrangement joins TRBV18 to TRBJ2-7; D is perhaps TRBD1 (7 bases). What was sequenced was lung tumor tissue. The chain's CDR3 is CASSPPSRQGGNEQYL. The CDR3 DNA reads as TGTGCCAGCTCACCTCCTTCGCGCCAGGGGGGCAACGAGCAGTACTTG.